The clone carrying this TCR beta chain appeared a few times. The data were obtained in a study of cytotoxic CD8 clonotypes in ibrutinib-treated CLL. Whole-study context: It was after a median roughly 13 months of treatment, range 6 to 36, that response samples were taken. Mean values per sample were around 250,000 productive templates and tens of thousands of productive rearrangements.

The germline V gene encodes CDR1 SGHRS and CDR2 YFSETQ. Trimming cost V 4 bases and J 5 bases; bases outside gene matches: 6. The CDR3 covers 15 residues. Sequenced by immunoSEQ multiplex PCR; TCRdb stores in-frame clones only, minus some. The sample carries tens of thousands of clones, over 65% recorded once. This sequence joins TRBV5-1 and TRBJ2-2, with 9 bases matching TRBD1. The input for sequencing was PBMCs, taken after 24 months of ibrutinib treatment. The clonotype was recovered from a human donor with chronic lymphocytic leukemia. In DNA, the CDR3 is TGCGCCAGCAGCGCGGGACAGGGTTGGACCGGGGAGCTGTTTTTT. This translates into CASSAGQGWTGELFF. Full variable domain (outside the CDR3, taken from reference TRBV5-1 and TRBJ2-2): KAGVTQTPRYLIKTRGQQVTLSCSPISGHRSVSWYQQTPGQGLQFLFEYFSETQRNKGNFPGRFSGRQFSNSRSEMNVSTLELGDSALYLCASSAGQGWTGELFFGEGSRLTVL.